These T cell receptor beta chains were read from a single sample in a study of T cell repertoires in cytomegalovirus infection. From the reads, TCRdb called clonotypes with MiXCR, one entry per CDR3 protein. The table records more than 85,000 distinct CDR3 sequences, 20% to 30% of them present only once. Source material: CD8+ T cells from PBMCs. Source of these receptors: a human donor in good health (CMV status not recorded). Some clones in this sample may be carry-over from other donors' samples. CDR3s include the opening cysteine and the closing phenylalanine or tryptophan. The D gene is left open where the match is weak. Size is omitted from some rows. Given values are once, few, many or a class for expanded clones.

j_call clone_size d_call v_call cdr3_nt cdr3_aa
TRBJ2-7 few TRBD2 TRBV15 TGTGCCACCAGCGGGAGGGACCGAACCTACGAGCAGTACTTC CATSGRDRTYEQYF
TRBJ2-7 few - TRBV27 TGTGCCAGCAGCCGAGGGGGCGAGCAGTACTTC CASSRGGEQYF
TRBJ2-3 few TRBD2 TRBV28 TGTGCCAGCAGTTTGGGACTAGCGGGGGGGCCCTCTAGCACAGATACGCAGTATTTT CASSLGLAGGPSSTDTQYF
TRBJ2-1 few - TRBV7-8 TGTGCCAGCAGCTTAGCGACCGGGCAGTTCTTC CASSLATGQFF
TRBJ2-5 few - TRBV25-1 TGTGCCAGCAGTGAATTTTGGTCCCAGGAGACCCAGTACTTC CASSEFWSQETQYF
TRBJ2-3 - TRBD1 TRBV4-1 TGCGCCAGCAGCTCAGGGGGCGAGGTAGATACGCAGTATTTT CASSSGGEVDTQYF
TRBJ1-1 few TRBD1 TRBV4-1 TGCGCCAGCAGCCAAGATGACAGGGGTACTGAAGCTTTCTTT CASSQDDRGTEAFF
TRBJ1-5 - - TRBV5-1 TGCGCCAGCAGCTTGGAAGGGCGGCGCAATCAGCCCCAGCATTTT CASSLEGRRNQPQHF
TRBJ1-1 - - TRBV5-1 TGCGCCAGCAGAGGGGGGCTTCCTGAAGCTTTCTTT CASRGGLPEAFF
TRBJ2-6 - TRBD2 TRBV6-2/TRBV6-3 TGTGCCAGCAGTTACCCTCGACTAGCGGGAGTTTTCTCTGGGGCCAACGTCCTGACTTTC CASSYPRLAGVFSGANVLTF
TRBJ2-7 - TRBD1 TRBV12-3/TRBV12-4 TGTGCCAGCAGCCCAGCCTCCGGGACAGGGGCCCCCAAGCAGTACTTC CASSPASGTGAPKQYF
TRBJ2-5 many - TRBV11-3 TGTGCCAGCAGTTACCAACTCCGGACCTCGGGCCTACAAGAGACCCAGTACTTC CASSYQLRTSGLQETQYF
TRBJ2-1 many TRBD2 TRBV12-3/TRBV12-4 TGTGCCAGCAGTTTAGGGGTTAGCGGGAGTTCCTACAATGAGCAGTTCTTC CASSLGVSGSSYNEQFF
TRBJ2-7 many - TRBV28 TGTGCCAGCAGCCCGAAGGCAGGGGCCGAGCAGTACTTC CASSPKAGAEQYF
TRBJ1-2 - - TRBV12-3/TRBV12-4 TGTACCAGCAGTTTCGGGGTAAACTATGGCTACACCTTC CTSSFGVNYGYTF
TRBJ2-7 - - TRBV4-1 TGCGCCAGCAGCCAGGACGACGGCTTAGGGGCCTACGAGCAGTACTTC CASSQDDGLGAYEQYF
TRBJ2-2 - TRBD1 TRBV4-3 TGCGCCAGCAGCCCAGGACAGGGGGTTGCCGAGGAGCTGTTTTTT CASSPGQGVAEELFF
TRBJ2-3 - TRBD2 TRBV4-3 TGCGCCAGCAGCCAAGGACGGATGGGACTAGCGGGGGACGATACGCAGTATTTT CASSQGRMGLAGDDTQYF
TRBJ2-2 - TRBD1 TRBV6-8 TGTGCCAGCAGTGGAGGGACAGGGCACACCGGGGAGCTGTTTTTT CASSGGTGHTGELFF
TRBJ1-1 few - TRBV7-9 TGTGCCAGCGTGGGGACGAGGGGGGACACTGAAGCTTTCTTT CASVGTRGDTEAFF
TRBJ2-1 - TRBD2 TRBV28 TGTGCCAGCAGTACATCGACTAGCGGGAACGAGCAGTTCTTC CASSTSTSGNEQFF
TRBJ2-2 few - TRBV5-4 TGTGCCAGCAGCCACGGGTGGACCGGGGAGCTGTTTTTT CASSHGWTGELFF
TRBJ2-7 - - TRBV12-3/TRBV12-4 TGTGCCAGCAGTGTCGTCTCGGGGGTTCCAGAGGAGCAGTACTTC CASSVVSGVPEEQYF
TRBJ2-7 many - TRBV7-2 TGTGCCAGCAGCTTGACGGCCAGGGAGTACGAGCAGTACTTC CASSLTAREYEQYF
TRBJ2-1 - - TRBV19 TGTGCCAGTAGTATGTATCAGAACAATGAGCAGTTCTTC CASSMYQNNEQFF
TRBJ2-7 few - TRBV28 TGTGCCAGCAGTTCACGAGTTAGGGCGGACACCTACGAGCAGTACTTC CASSSRVRADTYEQYF
TRBJ2-7 many - TRBV12-3/TRBV12-4 TGTGCCAGCAGTTTAAGGCAAGCCTACGAGCAGTACTTC CASSLRQAYEQYF
TRBJ2-1 - TRBD2 TRBV6-6 TGTGCCAGCACAGAGGCAGCGGGGAACTACAATGAGCAGTTCTTC CASTEAAGNYNEQFF
TRBJ2-7 few TRBD1 TRBV9 TGTGCCAGCAGCCCTAGCCGGGACAGGGGGCCCGGGCAGTACTTC CASSPSRDRGPGQYF
TRBJ2-4 - - TRBV12-3/TRBV12-4 TGTGCCAGCAGACCCGACCCTATAGTGATTCAGTACTTC CASRPDPIVIQYF
TRBJ2-3 few TRBD1 TRBV7-9 TGTGCCAGCAACCGACCCGACAGGGAGAGCACAGATACGCAGTATTTT CASNRPDRESTDTQYF
TRBJ1-4 - - TRBV4-1 TGCGCCAGCAGCCAAGGAGACAGGCCCGTCTTT CASSQGDRPVF
TRBJ2-3 - - TRBV29-1 TGCAGCGTCGACTTCCAGGACAGCCTCACAGATACGCAGTATTTT CSVDFQDSLTDTQYF
TRBJ2-5 few TRBD1 TRBV20-1 TGCAGTGCTAGGGGACAGGAAGAGACCCAGTACTTC CSARGQEETQYF
TRBJ2-5 - - TRBV20-1 TGCAGTGCAGTTGGGCACGACCAAGAGACCCAGTACTTC CSAVGHDQETQYF
TRBJ2-5 many TRBD2 TRBV7-2 TGTGCCAGCAGCTTAACGGGACCGGGACTAGCGGAGCGAGAGACCCAGTACTTC CASSLTGPGLAERETQYF
TRBJ2-1 many TRBD2 TRBV28 TGTGCCAGCAGTTTATGGGTTAGCGGGAGCGTTGACAATGAGCAGTTCTTC CASSLWVSGSVDNEQFF
TRBJ2-2 few - TRBV20-1 TGCAGTGCTAACGGAGGGGCCAACACCGGGGAGCTGTTTTTT CSANGGANTGELFF
TRBJ1-2 many - TRBV12-3/TRBV12-4 TGTGCCAGCAGCCCCACCGGACAGATGAGCTATGGCTACACCTTC CASSPTGQMSYGYTF
TRBJ2-3 few - TRBV15 TGTGCCACCAGAGATGAGGGGAATACGCAGTATTTT CATRDEGNTQYF
TRBJ1-6 few - TRBV20-1 TGCAGTGCTAAGGAGGTTACTAGCTCCTATAATTCACCCCTCCACTTT CSAKEVTSSYNSPLHF
TRBJ2-1 - - TRBV7-9 TGTGCCAGCAGCACACCCTCAGGGGACGGCTGGAATGAGCAGTTCTTC CASSTPSGDGWNEQFF
TRBJ1-2 - - TRBV10-3 TGTGCCACCTGGGGACCGAGGTCCTATGGCTACACCTTC CATWGPRSYGYTF
TRBJ1-2 once - TRBV11-2 TGTGCCAGCAGCTTAGAGTCCGGTGGTGGCTATGGCTACACCTTC CASSLESGGGYGYTF
TRBJ2-7 few - TRBV7-9 TGTGCCAGCAGCCCAATCAGCGGGGAGCAGTACTTC CASSPISGEQYF
TRBJ1-1 few TRBD1 TRBV4-1 TGCGCCAGCAGCCCAGATGACGTTTCAGGGGGTACAAACACTGAAGCTTTCTTT CASSPDDVSGGTNTEAFF
TRBJ2-5 few TRBD2 TRBV19 TGTGCCAGTAGTCCCGGACTAGCGGGAGCGGGAGAGACCCAGTACTTC CASSPGLAGAGETQYF
TRBJ2-7 few - TRBV4-3 TGCGCCAGCAGCCAAGATCGAGACAGGTTGGCCTACGAGCAGTACTTC CASSQDRDRLAYEQYF
TRBJ2-5 - - TRBV6-6 TGTGCCAGCAGTTACTCGTGGGGGCAAGAGACCCAGTACTTC CASSYSWGQETQYF
TRBJ2-3 - - TRBV20-1 TGCAGTGCTGGCCACAGGGCCTCTAGCACAGATACGCAGTATTTT CSAGHRASSTDTQYF
TRBJ1-1 few TRBD1 TRBV12-3/TRBV12-4 TGTGCCAGCAGCCAGGGACAGACAAATGAAGCTTTCTTT CASSQGQTNEAFF
TRBJ1-1 - - TRBV11-2 TGTGCCAGCAGCCTAAGGGTAGGAATGAACACTGAAGCTTTCTTT CASSLRVGMNTEAFF
TRBJ1-5 - - TRBV19 TGTGCCAGTACGGAGGAGGGTTATCAGCCCCAGCATTTT CASTEEGYQPQHF
TRBJ2-4 many - TRBV28 TGTGCCAGCAGTTCCCCTCGAGGGGGGCAAGCCAAAAACATTCAGTACTTC CASSSPRGGQAKNIQYF
TRBJ2-2 few - TRBV11-2 TGTGCCAGCAGCCCTGCGGCCGCGAACACCGGGGAGCTGTTTTTT CASSPAAANTGELFF
TRBJ1-5 - - TRBV25-1 TGTGCCAGCAGTACGACGGGTAGCAATCAGCCCCAGCATTTT CASSTTGSNQPQHF
TRBJ2-1 many - TRBV7-2 TGTGCCAGCAGCTTAGAGTTCACAGGCAATGAGCAGTTCTTC CASSLEFTGNEQFF
TRBJ2-5 - TRBD2 TRBV30 TGTGCCTGGAACCTCGGACTAGCGGGGCAAGAGACCCAGTACTTC CAWNLGLAGQETQYF
TRBJ2-7 many TRBD1 TRBV7-9 TGTGCCAGCAGCCATTCCGGGACAGGAAAGTACGAGCAGTACTTC CASSHSGTGKYEQYF